This T cell receptor (beta chain) was retrieved from a study of blood T cell repertoires in COVID-19. How the authors handled the data: Amplification of reference gene primers provided the estimated nucleated cell counts. The assay was immunoSEQ multiplex PCR, and TCRdb's table has in-frame clones only and misses some. That table supplies the V and J calls and clone size; D and trimming were determined from the DNA. The data contain around 300,000 clones, 70% to 90% of them singletons. V gave up 0 bases and J gave up 4 bases; unmatched junction bases: 4. In germline, CDR1 is SGHDN, CDR2 FVKESK. This CDR3 has 17 residues. Symptom resolution, clearance, or two negative PCRs marked donors in Cohort 3 as recovered.

This sequence originates from a woman in her twenties or thirties who had recovered from COVID-19. The chain recombines TRBV14 with TRBJ2-1; TRBD2 aligns across 12 bases. Sequences were obtained from PBMCs or T cells enriched from blood (not recorded which). This CDR3 is CASSQDWGTSGYNEQFF. DNA of the CDR3: TGTGCCAGCAGCCAAGATTGGGGGACTAGCGGGTACAATGAGCAGTTCTTC. The full variable domain, with the rest looked up from reference TRBV14 and TRBJ2-1, is EAGVTQFPSHSVIEKGQTVTLRCDPISGHDNLYWYRRVMGKEIKFLLHFVKESKQDESGMPNNRFLAERTGGTYSTLKVQPAELEDSGVYFCASSQDWGTSGYNEQFFGPGTRLTVL.